Reported below is one T cell receptor beta chain. This entry comes from a study of T cell changes during pregnancy in multiple sclerosis. Clones were read by immunoSEQ multiplex PCR, and TCRdb kept only the in-frame ones, dropping some. The data show 25,000 to 35,000 clones, with more than 70% seen just once and around 5.1% held by the top ten. The CDR3 length is 14 residues. Germline V CDR1 and CDR2: MNHNY, SVGAGI (reference sequence). Trimming cost V 4 bases and J 3 bases; bases outside gene matches: 2. Sequenced here: CD8+ T cells from peripheral blood mononuclear cells, sampled in the first trimester of pregnancy. V and J are TRBV6-6 and TRBJ2-2; TRBD2 agrees at 7 bases. The origin of this receptor is a female donor with multiple sclerosis, enrolled in a pregnancy study. The CDR3 sequence: CASSFGGYTGELFF. DNA of the CDR3: TGTGCCAGCAGTTTCGGGGGGTACACCGGGGAGCTGTTTTTT.